Below, one T cell receptor (beta chain) is given with its context. This clonotype has ten or more counts. Its antigen remains undetermined. Base quality data are lacking; no much larger clone is found one base away. From its cysteine to its phenylalanine, the CDR3 spans 13 amino acids. Kept here is only the CDR3 DNA, which spans 39 bases and is read in frame from base 1. CDR1 and CDR2, per the germline V gene (reference sequence), are MNHEY and SMNVEV. Trimmed from V: 9 bases; trimmed from J: 6 bases; junction bases lacking a gene match: 10. The data were taken from a study of blood T cells in healthy people across ages (dated by TCRdb to the mid-2010s). Turning to the overall study: Template switching captured roughly one uniquely barcoded TCR beta cDNA molecule per two T cells in model experiments. Using deep sequencing normalized with unique cDNA molecular identifiers, the study measured how TCR beta repertoire diversity changes with age. The donors were split into four age groups: young (average around 17 years), middle-aged (39), aged (roughly 60) and long-lived (approximately 80). To avoid experimental bias, donors of different ages were randomly spread across the sequencing lanes. Two additional independent replicas of 1 million unique cDNA reads from the same blood draw were analyzed for two donors (one aged 18 to 30 and one aged 80 or older).

The receptor library was made with 5' RACE. Sequenced on an Illumina HiSeq 2500. The second PCR ran for roughly 7 to 12 cycles and used a J-beta primer mix along with a sample-barcoded 5' primer. A unique molecular identifier was introduced onto each TCR beta cDNA molecule by a template-switch 5' adaptor carrying 12 random nucleotides. Each sample yielded at least 2.5 million CDR3-containing paired-end reads. First-strand cDNA synthesis was performed from all RNA using the Mint cDNA synthesis kit, with priming by a TRBC-specific oligonucleotide. Following uracil-DNA glycosylase treatment, all cDNA underwent a first 18-cycle PCR with the universal primers M1SS and BC2_uni_R. Per the authors' processing: Each sample was normalized by randomly selecting 1 million high-quality reads, each carrying a distinct molecular identifier. Reads sharing molecular identifiers were discarded rather than binned into consensus sequences. MiTCR, set to a Q25 quality threshold and the strictest error-elimination algorithm, was used for CDR3 identification, clonotype clustering and error correction. A nonparametric unseen species model using Euler transformation provided a lower-bound estimate of total TCR beta diversity. Starting from the raw public reads, TCRdb applied fastp trimming at Q25, assembled clones with MiXCR and retained in-frame beta chains. Merged by CDR3 protein, the rows form single entries marked with the most common genes and DNA. The V and J calls and clone size are TCRdb's, not the authors'. For this sample there are about 280,000 distinct CDR3 sequences; around 30% appear just once. Approximately 29% of the sample is taken by the ten largest.

What the research found in general, with its limitations: Estimates of total diversity based on one million sequenced T cells were regarded as lower bounds and as underestimates. Conclusive comparison of naive and antigen-experienced compartments was prevented by the profiling of bulk unsorted PBMCs. Compared with the aged group, the long-lived group had more naive CD4+ T cells, fewer expanded clones and increased TCR diversity, a pattern suggesting age selection. There was a strong correlation between observed TCR beta diversity and the percentage of naive T cells measured by flow cytometry. The CMV infection status of donors was not known, potentially confounding age-related changes in expanded clonotypes. Observed TCR beta diversity per million T cells fell roughly linearly with age, and a significant reduction was already apparent by age roughly 41.

Systemically healthy Caucasian individuals from Russia, some 38 in total and aged about 6 to 100 years, were included as donors. Approximately 9.7 milliliters of peripheral blood were drawn from each donor into EDTA-treated Vacutainer tubes. Ficoll-Paque density-gradient centrifugation was used to isolate PBMCs, with at least 7 million per sample. Trizol reagent was used to extract total RNA from the PBMCs, yielding at least 5.5 micrograms per sample. The percentages of naive CD45RAhigh/CD27high T cells were determined by flow cytometry on a PBMC aliquot from every donor. Recombination joined TRBV27 with TRBJ1-2, and 7 junctional nucleotides match TRBD1. The TCR sequence derives from a woman in her seventies in good health. The sequencing input was blood. At the DNA level, the sequence is TGTGCCAGTCAACCGACAGGGTATAATGGCTACACCTTC. Translated, it gives CASQPTGYNGYTF.